This T cell receptor beta chain was obtained from a study of blood T cell repertoires in COVID-19. Generated by immunoSEQ multiplex PCR, the TCRdb table keeps only in-frame clones and is missing some. The sample holds around 20,000 clones, approximately 87% seen once. Trimming took 1 base from V and 4 from J, leaving 17 bases between them. The CDR3 covers 15 residues. Germline CDR1 SQVTM, CDR2 ANQGSEA. The source of this sequence is a human donor in a cohort sampled during active COVID-19. The material sequenced was peripheral blood. The chain uses TRBV29-1 and TRBJ2-7, with D maybe TRBD2 (6 bases). The CDR3 region is CSVEAAGSTGYEQYF. CDR3 DNA: TGCAGCGTTGAAGCCGCGGGGTCTACCGGGTACGAGCAGTACTTC.